These 14 T cell receptor beta chains were sequenced from one sample in a study of shared clonotypes between healthy human individuals. Clones were read by immunoSEQ multiplex PCR, and TCRdb kept only the in-frame ones, dropping some. The table includes about 1.1 million clones, 75% to 80% detected once. Source material: memory CD4+ T cells from PBMCs. Subset in this sample: CD45RA-negative fraction. The receptors come from a man aged 18 to 29 in good health. Some clones in this sample may be carry-over from other donors' samples.

The chain has TRBV5-1 and TRBJ2-7; D gene unclear. The CDR3 is 12 amino acids. CDR1 and CDR2 (germline): SGHRS, YFSETQ. The V gene lost 4 bases and the J gene lost 2 bases, with 7 bases spanning the gap. The CDR3 nucleotides are TGCGCCAGCAGCCCCTCGACCTACGAGCAGTACTTC. This gives the protein CASSPSTYEQYF.

This clone was observed many times. This rearrangement joins TRBV5-5 to TRBJ2-7; the D is unclear. Trimming removed 0 bases from V and 6 bases from J, with 10 bases in between. This CDR3 region has 13 residues. Germline CDR1 reads SGHKS; CDR2 reads YYEKEE (reference sequence). In DNA form, the CDR3 reads TGTGCCAGCAGCTTGGCCCCGCGGACCGAGCAGTACTTC. As protein: CASSLAPRTEQYF.

The J gene is TRBJ2-7, the V gene TRBV11-2; no firm D call. The germline V and J ends were trimmed by 1 base and 2 bases, with 9 bases remaining between them. CDR1 is SGHAT, CDR2 FQNNGV, per germline. The CDR3 has 14 amino acids. CDR3 sequence reads: CASSLGVGPYEQYF. In DNA, the CDR3 is TGTGCCAGCAGCTTAGGTGTAGGACCCTACGAGCAGTACTTC.

This clone was found once. In nucleotides, the CDR3 is TGTGCCAGCAGCGCACAGGGGGGTGGTAATGAAAAACTGTTTTTT. Translating it yields CASSAQGGGNEKLFF. The chain has TRBV7-9 and TRBJ1-4; 8 bases match TRBD1. Germline V gives CDR1 SEHNR, CDR2 FQNEAQ (reference sequence). The CDR3 runs to 15 residues. Germline trimming cut 5 bases from V and 4 bases from J; bases unmatched to any gene: 6.

DNA of the CDR3: TGTGCCAGCAGCGTCGGGACTAGCTGGCGTGCGGCCAATGAGCAGTTCTTC. This codes for CASSVGTSWRAANEQFF. The V call is TRBV9, the J call TRBJ2-1; TRBD2 matches at 9 bases. Germline V gene data show CDR1 as SGDLS and CDR2 as YYNGEE. Losses at the gene ends were 2 bases for V and 6 bases for J; bases not matched to a gene: 12. The CDR3 contains 17 residues.

This chain links TRBV19 with TRBJ1-2; 10 bases are a match to TRBD1. From germline, CDR1 is LNHDA and CDR2 SQIVND (reference sequence). V dropped 6 bases and J dropped 4; count of bases not matched to a gene: 5. The CDR3 consists of 14 residues. Here the CDR3 DNA reads TGTGCCAGTAGGACAGGGGGCTTTGGCTATGGCTACACCTTC. Residues: CASRTGGFGYGYTF.

The chain links TRBV6-6 to TRBJ1-1, with D unresolved. The CDR3 spans 12 residues. Trimming removed 10 bases at V and 4 bases at J, with 13 bases between. In germline, CDR1 is MNHNY, CDR2 SVGAGI (reference sequence). CDR3 amino acids: CATSEGFTEAFF. In nucleotides, the CDR3 is TGTGCCACTTCGGAGGGTTTCACTGAAGCTTTCTTT.

The V gene is TRBV30, the J gene TRBJ1-2; TRBD1 aligns across 9 bases. V lost 4 bases and J lost 8; bases outside the gene matches: 14. Germline V CDR1 and CDR2: GTSNPN, SVGIG (reference sequence). CDR3 length: 15 amino acids. DNA for the CDR3: TGTGCCTGGACAAGACCGGGACAGGGAAAAGAGGGCTACACCTTC. It yields the protein CAWTRPGQGKEGYTF.

The J gene is TRBJ2-1, the V gene TRBV7-3; the match to TRBD2 covers 7 bases. Germline V gene data show CDR1 as SGHTA and CDR2 as FQGTGA. The CDR3 spans 15 residues. Germline trimming cut 5 bases from V and 4 bases from J; bases unmatched to any gene: 8. The CDR3 DNA is TGTGCCAGCAGCCCCGGGACTAATTTATACAATGAGCAGTTCTTC. Amino acid sequence: CASSPGTNLYNEQFF. The whole variable domain, remainder taken from reference TRBV7-3 and TRBJ2-1, is GAGVSQTPSNKVTEKGKYVELRCDPISGHTALYWYRQSLGQGPEFLIYFQGTGAADDSGLPNDRFFAVRPEGSVSTLKIQRTERGDSAVYLCASSPGTNLYNEQFFGPGTRLTVL.

The chain is built from TRBV6-6 and TRBJ1-1; TRBD1 matches 7 bases. The trim removed 4 bases at V and 0 bases at J, leaving 5 bases unmatched. The CDR3 consists of 15 residues. The V gene's germline CDR1 is MNHNY and CDR2 SVGAGI (reference sequence). The CDR3 loop reads CASSFDRDMNTEAFF. CDR3 DNA sequence: TGTGCCAGCAGTTTCGACAGGGACATGAACACTGAAGCTTTCTTT.

V gene TRBV11-2 combines with J gene TRBJ1-5; a possible D gene is TRBD1 (5 bases). Germline V lookup: CDR1 SGHAT, CDR2 FQNNGV. V lost 1 base and J lost 4, with 17 bases in between. The CDR3 is 17 residues long. The CDR3 sequence: CASSLAGSRGRNQPQHF. CDR3 bases: TGTGCCAGCAGCTTAGCAGGGTCGCGGGGGAGGAATCAGCCCCAGCATTTT.

In this sample, this clone turned up once. J is TRBJ2-1 and V is TRBV25-1; no clear D. The CDR3 loop spans 11 amino acids. Germline V CDR1 and CDR2: MGHDK, SYGVNS. Trimming removed 3 bases from V and 7 bases from J, with 4 bases in between. The CDR3 is CASSDANEQFF. The CDR3 DNA reads as TGTGCCAGCAGTGACGCGAATGAGCAGTTCTTC. The full variable domain, completed using reference TRBV25-1 and TRBJ2-1, is EADIYQTPRYLVIGTGKKITLECSQTMGHDKMYWYQQDPGMELHLIHYSYGVNSTEKGDLSSESTVSRIRTEHFPLTLESARPSHTSQYLCASSDANEQFFGPGTRLTVL.

The chain combines TRBV5-6 with TRBJ1-2; maybe TRBD1 (6 bases). The germline gives CDR1 SGHDT, CDR2 YYEEEE. V was shortened by 0 bases and J by 4 bases, with 10 bases between the two germline ends. The CDR3 runs 14 residues. The CDR3 reads CASSLGQGFYGYTF. The CDR3 DNA reads TGTGCCAGCAGCTTGGGGCAGGGGTTCTATGGCTACACCTTC.

The CDR3 region is CASSQEARRDNIQYF. The DNA of the CDR3 is TGCGCCAGCAGCCAAGAGGCCAGAAGGGATAACATTCAGTACTTC. The J gene is TRBJ2-4, the V gene TRBV4-3; D remains ambiguous. V lost 0 bases and J 7 bases, leaving 13 bases between the germline ends. Germline V gives CDR1 LGHNA, CDR2 YSLEER. There are 15 residues in the CDR3.